The 30 T cell receptor beta chains given below trace back to one sample, sequenced in a study of cytomegalovirus exposure and HLA in healthy donors. PCR amplification relied on 60 Vbeta primers (plus 13 Jbeta primers). Some clones are missing from TCRdb's copy, which holds only in-frame ones; the method was immunoSEQ multiplex PCR. The sample comprises approximately 100,000 clones, 74% of which are singletons, and around 2.5% rests with the top ten. The sample was PBMCs. These receptor sequences come from a man aged 50-60 years in good health and CMV-seropositive.

This clone has only a few counts. This chain connects TRBV19 to TRBJ2-2, with TRBD2 matching over 12 bases. The CDR3 length is 14 residues. Germline-derived CDR1 and CDR2 are LNHDA and SQIVND (reference sequence). V gave up 6 bases and J gave up 7 bases; unmatched junction bases: 3. DNA for the CDR3: TGTGCCAGTAGGACTAGCGGGAGTGGCGGGGAGCTGTTTTTT. Its protein product is CASRTSGSGGELFF.

The CDR3 reads CASSPLDLSGNTIYF. CDR3 DNA: TGTGCCAGCTCACCCCTTGATCTATCTGGAAACACCATATATTTT. V gene TRBV18 combines with J gene TRBJ1-3; D unresolved. Trimming removed 3 bases from V and 1 base from J, with 10 bases in between. This CDR3 region has 15 residues. Germline values: CDR1 KGHSH, CDR2 LQKENI.

J is TRBJ1-4 and V is TRBV10-3, with a weak D call TRBD1 (5 bases). This CDR3 comprises 15 residues. Trimming took 0 bases from V and 7 from J, leaving 12 bases between them. Germline-derived CDR1 and CDR2 are ENHRY and SYGVKD. The CDR3 sequence is CAISESKGASEKLFF. CDR3 sequence (DNA): TGTGCCATCAGTGAGTCGAAAGGGGCCAGTGAAAAACTGTTTTTT.

This clone is a singleton in its sample. The chain employs TRBV6-1 and TRBJ2-1, with a weak D call TRBD2 (6 bases). The CDR3 runs 14 residues. Germline lookup yields CDR1 MNHNS and CDR2 SASEGT. The germline V and J ends were trimmed by 11 bases and 6 bases, with 20 bases remaining between them. CDR3: CAASRDSYSNEQFF. CDR3 bases: TGTGCCGCTAGCCGGGACTCGTACTCCAATGAGCAGTTCTTC.

A few counts support this clone. J is TRBJ2-3 and V is TRBV7-3, with 8 bases aligning to TRBD2. With 4 bases clipped from V and 4 bases from J, the junction kept 16 bases outside the gene matches. CDR1 and CDR2 (germline): SGHTA, FQGTGA. The CDR3 loop spans 18 amino acids. The CDR3 loop reads CASSSTSGLGGGPDTQYF. The DNA for the CDR3 is TGTGCCAGCAGCTCCACTAGCGGCCTCGGGGGGGGCCCAGATACGCAGTATTTT.

DNA of the CDR3: TGCGCCAGCAGCGAGGGACTGCCAAGGAAGACCCAGTACTTC. Its translation: CASSEGLPRKTQYF. The chain links TRBV5-1 to TRBJ2-5, with D maybe TRBD2 (6 bases). Germline loops: CDR1 SGHRS, CDR2 YFSETQ. V was cut by 4 bases and J by 6 bases, with 16 bases left in between. The length of the CDR3 is 14 residues.

The chain recombines TRBV5-4 with TRBJ2-5; D possibly corresponds to TRBD1 (6 bases). Germline V lookup: CDR1 SGHNT, CDR2 YYREEE (reference sequence). The CDR3 extends over 14 amino acids. The V gene lost 2 bases and the J gene lost 4 bases, with 12 bases spanning the gap. CDR3 sequence: CASSFWTVGETQYF. The CDR3 DNA reads as TGTGCCAGCAGCTTTTGGACAGTCGGAGAGACCCAGTACTTC.

This clone has just one count. This chain links TRBV15 with TRBJ2-4; TRBD2 aligns across 8 bases. This CDR3 contains 16 residues. Looked up from germline, CDR1 is LNHNV and CDR2 is YYDKDF (reference sequence). V shed 0 bases and J 6 bases; nucleotides not matched to a gene: 7. The CDR3: CATSRDLRGARNIQYF. As DNA, the CDR3 is TGTGCCACCAGCAGAGATCTGCGGGGGGCAAGAAACATTCAGTACTTC.

The chain links TRBV5-1 to TRBJ1-2; 8 positions agree with TRBD1. V shed 3 bases, J shed 3 bases, and the junction held 16 bases outside the gene matches. CDR1 and CDR2 from the germline V gene are SGHRS and YFSETQ. There are 18 residues in the CDR3. CDR3 DNA: TGCGCCAGCAGCTCTCTCCCGGGACAGGAAGGAGGGGACTATGGCTACACCTTC. Protein: CASSSLPGQEGGDYGYTF.

J is TRBJ2-7 and V is TRBV11-2; possibly TRBD1 for D (7 bases). V dropped 3 bases and J dropped 7 bases, with 25 bases sitting between them. This CDR3 contains 17 residues. Germline V lookup: CDR1 SGHAT, CDR2 FQNNGV. CDR3 sequence reads: CASSFPGWQGDFREQYF. Here the CDR3 DNA reads TGTGCCAGCAGCTTCCCAGGGTGGCAGGGGGACTTCAGGGAGCAGTACTTC. Full variable domain (missing parts from reference TRBV11-2 and TRBJ2-7): EAGVAQSPRYKIIEKRQSVAFWCNPISGHATLYWYQQILGQGPKLLIQFQNNGVVDDSQLPKDRFSAERLKGVDSTLKIQPAKLEDSAVYLCASSFPGWQGDFREQYFGPGTRLTVT.

V is TRBV7-9 and J is TRBJ1-5; 7 bases line up with TRBD1. The ends lost 3 bases at V and 6 bases at J; junction bases unmatched: 2. The CDR3 totals 13 residues. Per the germline V gene, CDR1 is SEHNR and CDR2 is FQNEAQ (reference sequence). CDR3 sequence: CASSLGQFQPQHF. CDR3 coding DNA: TGTGCCAGCAGCTTGGGACAGTTTCAGCCCCAGCATTTT.

This clone turned up a few times. The chain uses TRBV5-4 and TRBJ2-5, with 7 bases that match TRBD1. The CDR3 is 16 amino acids. Germline CDR1 SGHNT, CDR2 YYREEE (reference sequence). The J segment lost 2 bases and the V segment lost 2 bases, leaving 9 bases of the junction unmatched. CDR3 amino acids: CASSLPGAGGQETQYF. The CDR3, as DNA: TGTGCCAGCAGCTTACCTGGGGCAGGGGGACAAGAGACCCAGTACTTC. Looking up the rest from reference TRBV5-4 and TRBJ2-5 gives the full variable domain: ETGVTQSPTHLIKTRGQQVTLRCSSQSGHNTVSWYQQALGQGPQFIFQYYREEENGRGNFPPRFSGLQFPNYSSELNVNALELDDSALYLCASSLPGAGGQETQYFGPGTRLLVL.

The chain is built from TRBV2 and TRBJ1-5; no clear D. The CDR3 contains 13 residues. Germline assignment: CDR1 SNHLY and CDR2 FYNNEI. Trimming removed 3 bases at V and 2 bases at J, with 5 bases between. The CDR3 reads CASSEEGNQPQHF. The DNA of the CDR3 is TGTGCCAGCAGTGAGGAGGGCAATCAGCCCCAGCATTTT.

The rearrangement uses TRBV6-1 and TRBJ2-4, with D maybe TRBD2 (6 bases). Trimming shortened V by 1 base and J by 9 bases, and 19 bases separated the two germline ends. The germline V gene encodes CDR1 MNHNS and CDR2 SASEGT. The CDR3 has 16 residues. The chain's CDR3 is CASSEVPRGAMGIQYF. For the CDR3, the DNA is TGTGCCAGCAGTGAAGTCCCGCGGGGAGCGATGGGCATTCAGTACTTC.

The chain combines TRBV9 with TRBJ1-1; D is possibly TRBD1 (5 bases). V lost 3 bases to trimming and J lost 0 bases, with 12 bases between them. This CDR3 spans 15 amino acids. CDR1 and CDR2 from the germline V gene are SGDLS and YYNGEE. In DNA form, the CDR3 reads TGTGCCAGCAGCGGGCGGAGGGGATTGAACACTGAAGCTTTCTTT. It codes for CASSGRRGLNTEAFF.

This sequence joins TRBV20-1 and TRBJ1-1; no firm D call. The CDR3 runs 11 residues. V was pared by 6 bases and J by 6 bases, with 11 bases between. Germline V gene data show CDR1 as DFQATT and CDR2 as SNEGSKA (reference sequence). CDR3 nucleotides: TGCAGTGCACTCAGCGGATCTGAAGCTTTCTTT. As protein: CSALSGSEAFF.

This sequence joins TRBV12-5 and TRBJ2-5; D is ambiguous. Germline CDR1 reads LGHNT; CDR2 reads FRNRAP. This CDR3 region has 11 residues. Between the trimmed V and J ends, which lost 7 bases and 2 bases, there was a span of 5 bases. The CDR3 DNA is TGTGCTAGTGCCATTCAAGAGACCCAGTACTTC. Its translation is CASAIQETQYF.

V is TRBV5-5 and J is TRBJ2-1; 11 bases are shared with TRBD2. CDR3 size: 19 residues. V lost 4 bases to trimming and J lost 0 bases; unmatched junction nucleotides: 12. The germline V gene encodes CDR1 SGHKS and CDR2 YYEKEE (reference sequence). CDR3 sequence (DNA): TGTGCCAGCAGCGTACCGGGACTAGCGGAACTAAGCTCCTACAATGAGCAGTTCTTC. It is translated as CASSVPGLAELSSYNEQFF.

This clone was detected only once. The gene calls are TRBV6-1 and TRBJ2-3; D is unclear. V was trimmed by 5 bases and J by 2 bases, leaving 14 bases between them. CDR1 MNHNS and CDR2 SASEGT come from the germline V gene. There are 15 residues in the CDR3. The chain's CDR3 is CASSLTEIPTDTQYF. The CDR3 DNA is TGTGCCAGCAGTCTGACGGAGATACCCACAGATACGCAGTATTTT.

The V gene is TRBV6-1, the J gene TRBJ2-7; tentative D call: TRBD2 (7 bases). The ends were cut back, 11 bases at V and 3 bases at J, with 17 bases in the middle. CDR3 length: 13 residues. CDR1 and CDR2 from the germline V gene are MNHNS and SASEGT. CDR3 DNA sequence: TGTGCCTCAACCAGGGAGGGGGACTACGAGCAGTACTTC. Residues: CASTREGDYEQYF.

This chain joins TRBV7-9 and TRBJ2-3, with D perhaps TRBD1 (5 bases). Trimming took off 0 bases at V and 6 bases at J, with 13 bases between the two ends. Germline CDR1 SEHNR, CDR2 FQNEAQ (reference sequence). This CDR3 has 15 residues. The CDR3 sequence: CASSLARQLGDTQYF. CDR3 sequence (DNA): TGTGCCAGCAGCTTAGCCAGACAGTTAGGTGATACGCAGTATTTT.

The chain is built from TRBV5-1 and TRBJ2-5, with 10 bases fitting TRBD2. The V gene end was trimmed by 1 base and the J gene end by 5 bases; junction bases not matched to a gene: 8. The CDR3 loop spans 16 amino acids. The germline V gene encodes CDR1 SGHRS and CDR2 YFSETQ. In DNA, the CDR3 is TGCGCCAGCAGCTTGCAAACAGCGGGGGGGACGGAGACCCAGTACTTC. Amino acid sequence: CASSLQTAGGTETQYF.

The rearrangement uses TRBV20-1 and TRBJ2-4; the D gene is possibly TRBD2 (5 bases). The germline gives CDR1 DFQATT, CDR2 SNEGSKA (reference sequence). The CDR3 runs to 11 residues. V was trimmed by 6 bases and J by 5 bases, leaving 8 bases between them. In DNA, the CDR3 is TGCAGTGCCAAACTAGAAAACATTCAGTACTTC. Translated, it gives CSAKLENIQYF.

V and J are TRBV9 and TRBJ1-1; D not certain. The CDR3 runs 13 residues. CDR1 is SGDLS, CDR2 YYNGEE, per germline. Trimming removed 0 bases at V and 5 bases at J, with 8 bases between. CDR3 nucleotide sequence: TGTGCCAGCAGCGTAGCGGAGAAAACTGAAGCTTTCTTT. Translating gives CASSVAEKTEAFF.

The chain employs TRBV29-1 and TRBJ2-2; D remains ambiguous. Germline assignment: CDR1 SQVTM and CDR2 ANQGSEA. The CDR3 contains 13 residues. V lost 2 bases and J 3 bases, leaving 7 bases between the germline ends. The CDR3 nucleotides read TGCAGCGTTGAAATTCCTTACACCGGGGAGCTGTTTTTT. Its protein product is CSVEIPYTGELFF.

This clone turned up a few times. The chain recombines TRBV5-4 with TRBJ2-2, with 13 bases fitting TRBD2. This CDR3 has 16 residues. The junction had 7 bases not matched to a gene; V was cut back by 4 bases and J by 7 bases. Germline CDR1 is SGHNT and CDR2 is YYREEE (reference sequence). CDR3 bases: TGTGCCAGCAGCCCTACTAGCGGGAGGGTTGACGGGGAGCTGTTTTTT. Translating it yields CASSPTSGRVDGELFF.

The chain links TRBV15 to TRBJ2-3; TRBD2 matches 7 bases. This CDR3 spans 15 amino acids. Germline trimming cut 0 bases from V and 4 bases from J; bases unmatched to any gene: 4. CDR1 and CDR2 (germline): LNHNV, YYDKDF (reference sequence). CDR3 in amino acids: CATSRDWGGADTQYF. The CDR3 nucleotides are TGTGCCACCAGCAGAGATTGGGGGGGGGCAGATACGCAGTATTTT.

The chain employs TRBV6-6 and TRBJ2-7; 9 nucleotides line up with TRBD1. This CDR3 is 14 amino acids long. J gave up 5 bases and V 5 bases, and 7 bases lay outside the gene matches. Looked up from germline, CDR1 is MNHNY and CDR2 is SVGAGI (reference sequence). The CDR3: CASSNPGTGNEQYF. CDR3 DNA: TGTGCCAGCAGTAACCCCGGGACAGGGAACGAGCAGTACTTC.

The CDR3 reads CASSRQASDGYTF. The CDR3 DNA is TGTGCCAGCAGCCGACAGGCCTCGGATGGCTACACCTTC. The chain employs TRBV9 and TRBJ1-2; a weak D match, TRBD1 (6 bases). Germline V gene lookup returns CDR1 SGDLS and CDR2 YYNGEE. V gave up 4 bases and J gave up 6 bases, with 13 bases separating them. The CDR3 totals 13 residues.

The chain employs TRBV27 and TRBJ2-7; tentatively, D is TRBD2 (5 bases). This CDR3 comprises 15 residues. Germline lookup yields CDR1 MNHEY and CDR2 SMNVEV (reference sequence). Trimming stripped 7 bases from V and 0 bases from J, with 16 bases between. CDR3 protein: CASNVRLTSSYEQYF. CDR3 nucleotides: TGTGCCAGCAACGTGCGACTCACTAGCTCCTACGAGCAGTACTTC.